The clone carrying this TCR beta chain was recorded once. Authors' methods: Reference gene primer amplification gave nucleated cell count estimates. Method: immunoSEQ multiplex PCR; TCRdb's copy keeps in-frame clones and lacks some. That table gives V, J and clone size, and the DNA gave D and trimming. The sample lists 150,000 to 200,000 clones; around 85% were seen once. This sample was included in a study of blood T cell repertoires in COVID-19. For the study at large: The study drew acute and convalescent COVID-19 samples from the United States, Italy and Spain. Sample material is recorded as cDNA or gDNA derived from T cells, B-cell-depleted T cells, or PBMCs.

Germline V gene data show CDR1 as SGHTA and CDR2 as FQGTGA. The ends lost 4 bases at V and 2 bases at J; junction bases unmatched: 4. The CDR3 sequence is 16 residues long. V gene TRBV7-3 combines with J gene TRBJ2-1; 11 bases line up with TRBD2. The sample was peripheral blood. The receptor's source is a human donor in a cohort sampled during active COVID-19. CDR3 DNA sequence: TGTGCCAGCAGCTACCTAGCGGGGGGCGCCTACAATGAGCAGTTCTTC. Encoded protein: CASSYLAGGAYNEQFF.